Ten or more counts support the clone carrying this T cell receptor (beta chain). What it binds is not known. This sample was included in a study of type 1 regulatory T cells. TCRdb called the reads again in MiXCR, with one record for every CDR3 protein. The table lists 35,000 to 50,000 distinct CDR3 sequences, 10% to 15% of them singletons. Trimming removed 5 bases at V and 2 bases at J, with 14 bases between. The CDR3 is 14 amino acids. Germline CDR1 DFQATT, CDR2 SNEGSKA (reference sequence). The sequencing input was cultured non-Tr1 T cells, either the whole culture or a sorted T cell fraction (not recorded which). This rearrangement joins TRBV20-1 to TRBJ2-3, with D maybe TRBD2 (6 bases). The TCR sequence derives from a human donor in good health. The CDR3 region is CSASPTSFTDTQYF. Here the CDR3 DNA reads TGCAGTGCTTCTCCGACTAGTTTCACAGATACGCAGTATTTT.